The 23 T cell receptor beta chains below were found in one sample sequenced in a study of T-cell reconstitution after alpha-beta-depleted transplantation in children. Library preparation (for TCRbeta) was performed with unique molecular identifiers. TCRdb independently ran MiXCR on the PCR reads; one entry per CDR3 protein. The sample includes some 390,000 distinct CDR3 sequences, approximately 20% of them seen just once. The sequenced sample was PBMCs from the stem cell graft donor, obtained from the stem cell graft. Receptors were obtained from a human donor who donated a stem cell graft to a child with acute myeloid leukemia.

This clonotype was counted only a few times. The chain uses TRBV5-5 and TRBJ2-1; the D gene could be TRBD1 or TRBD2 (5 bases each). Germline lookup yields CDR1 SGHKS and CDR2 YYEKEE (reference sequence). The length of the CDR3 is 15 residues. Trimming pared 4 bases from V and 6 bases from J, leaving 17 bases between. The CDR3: CASSRYGGGLNEQFF. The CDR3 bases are TGTGCCAGCAGCAGATACGGTGGGGGTCTCAATGAGCAGTTCTTC.

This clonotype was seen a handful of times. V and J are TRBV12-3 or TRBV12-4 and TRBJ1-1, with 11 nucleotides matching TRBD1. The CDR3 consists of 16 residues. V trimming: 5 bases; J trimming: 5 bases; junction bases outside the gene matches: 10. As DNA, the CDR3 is TGTGCCAGCAGTCCTGCCGGGACAGGGGGAAGGACTGAAGCTTTCTTT. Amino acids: CASSPAGTGGRTEAFF.

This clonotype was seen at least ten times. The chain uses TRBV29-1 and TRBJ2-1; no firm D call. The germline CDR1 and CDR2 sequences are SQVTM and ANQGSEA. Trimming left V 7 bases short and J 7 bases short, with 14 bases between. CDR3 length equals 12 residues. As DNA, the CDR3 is TGCAGCGCCGCCCCCTTGGGGAATGAGCAGTTCTTC. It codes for CSAAPLGNEQFF.

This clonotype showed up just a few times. CDR3 sequence: CSVGTSGGETQYF. CDR3 coding DNA: TGCAGCGTCGGGACTAGCGGGGGAGAGACCCAGTACTTC. This chain links TRBV29-1 with TRBJ2-5; the match to TRBD2 covers 14 bases. The length of the CDR3 is 13 residues. Losses at the gene ends were 6 bases for V and 4 bases for J; bases not matched to a gene: 1. Germline CDR1 reads SQVTM; CDR2 reads ANQGSEA.

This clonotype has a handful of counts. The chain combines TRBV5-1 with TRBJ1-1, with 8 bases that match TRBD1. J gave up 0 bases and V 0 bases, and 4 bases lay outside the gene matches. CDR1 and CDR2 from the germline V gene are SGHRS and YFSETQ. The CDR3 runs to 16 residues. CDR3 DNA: TGCGCCAGCAGCTTGGGACAGGGGATCGTGAACACTGAAGCTTTCTTT. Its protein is CASSLGQGIVNTEAFF.

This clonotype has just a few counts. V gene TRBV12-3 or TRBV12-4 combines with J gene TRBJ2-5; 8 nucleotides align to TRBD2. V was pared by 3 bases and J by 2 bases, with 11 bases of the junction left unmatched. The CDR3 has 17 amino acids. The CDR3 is CASSLILAGQGQETQYF. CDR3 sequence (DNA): TGTGCCAGCAGTTTGATCCTAGCGGGCCAGGGGCAAGAGACCCAGTACTTC.

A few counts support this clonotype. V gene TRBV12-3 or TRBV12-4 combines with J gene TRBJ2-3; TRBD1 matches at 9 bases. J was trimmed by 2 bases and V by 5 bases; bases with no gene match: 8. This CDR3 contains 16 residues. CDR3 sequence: CASSPPGQGYTDTQYF. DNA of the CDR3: TGTGCCAGCAGTCCTCCGGGACAGGGATACACAGATACGCAGTATTTT.

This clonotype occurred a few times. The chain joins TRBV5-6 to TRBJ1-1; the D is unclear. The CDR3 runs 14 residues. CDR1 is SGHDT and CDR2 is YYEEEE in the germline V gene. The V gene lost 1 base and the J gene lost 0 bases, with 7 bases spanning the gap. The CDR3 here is CASSLTALNTEAFF. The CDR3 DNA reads TGTGCCAGCAGCTTGACAGCGCTGAACACTGAAGCTTTCTTT.

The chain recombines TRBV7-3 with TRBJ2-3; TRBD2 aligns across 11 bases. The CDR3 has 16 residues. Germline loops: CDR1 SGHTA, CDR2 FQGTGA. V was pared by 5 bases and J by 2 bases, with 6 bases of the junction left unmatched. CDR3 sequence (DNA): TGTGCCAGCAGCATCGGGACTAGCGGAACCACAGATACGCAGTATTTT. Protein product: CASSIGTSGTTDTQYF.

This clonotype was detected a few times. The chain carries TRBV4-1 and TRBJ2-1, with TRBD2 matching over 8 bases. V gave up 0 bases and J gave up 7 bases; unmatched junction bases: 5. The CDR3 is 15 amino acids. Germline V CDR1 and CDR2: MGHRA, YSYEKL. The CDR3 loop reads CASSQDPGLANEQFF. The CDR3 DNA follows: TGCGCCAGCAGCCAAGATCCCGGACTAGCTAATGAGCAGTTCTTC.

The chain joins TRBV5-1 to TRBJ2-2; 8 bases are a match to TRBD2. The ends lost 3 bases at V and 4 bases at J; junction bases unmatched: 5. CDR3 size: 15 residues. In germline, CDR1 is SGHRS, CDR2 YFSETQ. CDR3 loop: CASSSAGGRTGELFF. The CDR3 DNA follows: TGCGCCAGCAGCTCGGCGGGAGGCCGCACCGGGGAGCTGTTTTTT.

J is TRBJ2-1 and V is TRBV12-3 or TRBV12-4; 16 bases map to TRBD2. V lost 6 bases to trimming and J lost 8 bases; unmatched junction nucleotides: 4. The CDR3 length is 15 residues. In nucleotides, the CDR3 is TGTGCCAGCAGAGGGACTAGCGGGAGGGCCGATGAGCAGTTCTTC. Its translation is CASRGTSGRADEQFF.

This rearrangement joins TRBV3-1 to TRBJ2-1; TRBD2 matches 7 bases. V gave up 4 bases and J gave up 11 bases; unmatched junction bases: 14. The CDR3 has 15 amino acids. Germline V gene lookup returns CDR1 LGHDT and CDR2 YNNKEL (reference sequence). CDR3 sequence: CASSPGPPQREKQFF. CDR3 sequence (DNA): TGTGCCAGCAGCCCGGGCCCCCCCCAGCGGGAAAAGCAGTTCTTC.

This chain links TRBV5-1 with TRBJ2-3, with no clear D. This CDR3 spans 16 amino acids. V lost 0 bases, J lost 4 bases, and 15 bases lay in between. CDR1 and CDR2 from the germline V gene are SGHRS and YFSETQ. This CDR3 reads CASSLDGRATADTQYF. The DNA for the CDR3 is TGCGCCAGCAGCTTGGACGGTCGGGCTACGGCAGATACGCAGTATTTT.

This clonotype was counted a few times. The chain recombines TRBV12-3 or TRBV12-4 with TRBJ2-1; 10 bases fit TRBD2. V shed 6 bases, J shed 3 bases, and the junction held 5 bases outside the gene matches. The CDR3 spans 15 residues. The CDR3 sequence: CASSPTSGIYNEQFF. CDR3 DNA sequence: TGTGCCAGCAGCCCTACTAGCGGGATCTACAATGAGCAGTTCTTC.

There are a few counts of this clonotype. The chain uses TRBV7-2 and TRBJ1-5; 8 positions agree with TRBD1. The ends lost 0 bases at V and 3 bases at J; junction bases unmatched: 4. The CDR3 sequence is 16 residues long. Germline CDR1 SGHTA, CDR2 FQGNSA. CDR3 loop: CASSLAGQGLNQPQHF. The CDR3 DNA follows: TGTGCCAGCAGCTTAGCAGGACAGGGCCTCAATCAGCCCCAGCATTTT.

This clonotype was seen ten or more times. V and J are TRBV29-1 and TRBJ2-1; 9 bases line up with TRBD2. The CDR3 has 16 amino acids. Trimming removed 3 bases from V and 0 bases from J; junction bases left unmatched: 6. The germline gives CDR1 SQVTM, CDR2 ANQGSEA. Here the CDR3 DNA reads TGCAGCGTTGATGGGACTAGCCAATCCTCCTACAATGAGCAGTTCTTC. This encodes CSVDGTSQSSYNEQFF.

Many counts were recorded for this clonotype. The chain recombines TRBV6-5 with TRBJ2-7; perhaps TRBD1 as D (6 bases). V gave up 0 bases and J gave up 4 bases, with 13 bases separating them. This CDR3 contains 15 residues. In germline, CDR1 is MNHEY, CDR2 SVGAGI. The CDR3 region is CASSYSDRSPYEQYF. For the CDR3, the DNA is TGTGCCAGCAGTTACTCCGACAGGAGCCCTTACGAGCAGTACTTC.

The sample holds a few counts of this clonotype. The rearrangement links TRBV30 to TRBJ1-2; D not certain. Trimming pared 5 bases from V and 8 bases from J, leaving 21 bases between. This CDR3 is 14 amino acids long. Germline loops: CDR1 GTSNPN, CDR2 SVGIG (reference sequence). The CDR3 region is CAWARLRERGGYTF. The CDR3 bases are TGTGCCTGGGCACGTTTGCGGGAGCGAGGCGGCTACACCTTC.

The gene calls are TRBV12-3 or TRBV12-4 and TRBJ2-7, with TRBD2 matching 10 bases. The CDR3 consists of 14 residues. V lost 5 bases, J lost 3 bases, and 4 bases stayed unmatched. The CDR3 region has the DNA TGTGCCAGCAGTCCGGGACTAGCGAACTACGAGCAGTACTTC. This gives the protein CASSPGLANYEQYF.

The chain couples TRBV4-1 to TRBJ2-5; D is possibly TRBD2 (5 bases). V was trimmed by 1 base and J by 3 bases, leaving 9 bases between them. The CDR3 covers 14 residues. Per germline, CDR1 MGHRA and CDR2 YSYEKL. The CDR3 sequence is CASSQVSGEETQYF. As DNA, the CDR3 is TGCGCCAGCAGCCAAGTTTCCGGGGAAGAGACCCAGTACTTC.

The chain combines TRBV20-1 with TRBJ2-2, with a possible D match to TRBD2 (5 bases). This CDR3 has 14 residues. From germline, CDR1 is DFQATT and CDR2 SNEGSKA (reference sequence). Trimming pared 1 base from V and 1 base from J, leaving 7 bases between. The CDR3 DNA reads TGCAGTGCTAGAGCGGGATTGAACACCGGGGAGCTGTTTTTT. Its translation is CSARAGLNTGELFF.

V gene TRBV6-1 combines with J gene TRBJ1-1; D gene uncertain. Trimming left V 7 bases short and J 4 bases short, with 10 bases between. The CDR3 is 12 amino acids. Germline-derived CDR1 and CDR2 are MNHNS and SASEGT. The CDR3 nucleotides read TGTGCCAGCAACATCTGGAGCACTGAAGCTTTCTTT. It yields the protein CASNIWSTEAFF.